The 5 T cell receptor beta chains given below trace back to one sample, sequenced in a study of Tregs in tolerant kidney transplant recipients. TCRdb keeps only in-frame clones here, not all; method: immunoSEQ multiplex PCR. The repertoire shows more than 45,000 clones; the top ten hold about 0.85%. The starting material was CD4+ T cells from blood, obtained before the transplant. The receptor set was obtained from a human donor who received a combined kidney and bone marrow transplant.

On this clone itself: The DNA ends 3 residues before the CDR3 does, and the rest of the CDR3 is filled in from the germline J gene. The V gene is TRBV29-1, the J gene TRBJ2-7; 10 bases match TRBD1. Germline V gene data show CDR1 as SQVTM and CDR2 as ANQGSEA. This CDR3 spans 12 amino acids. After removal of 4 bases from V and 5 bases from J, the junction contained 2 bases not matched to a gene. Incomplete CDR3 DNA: TGCAGCGTTGGACAGGGGGCCCACGAG. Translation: CSVGQGAHE. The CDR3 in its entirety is CSVGQGAHEQYF.

The sequenced part of the CDR3 DNA is TGTGCCAGCTCACCACCCGCGGGGGTGGCCCAGACC. Its protein product is CASSPPAGVAQT. The CDR3, in full, reads CASSPPAGVAQTQYF. The chain links TRBV18 to TRBJ2-5, with 7 bases matching TRBD2. Read data end 3 residues before the CDR3 end; the end is taken from the germline J gene. Germline V CDR1 and CDR2: KGHSH, LQKENI. This CDR3 has 15 residues. V dropped 0 bases and J dropped 6; count of bases not matched to a gene: 7.

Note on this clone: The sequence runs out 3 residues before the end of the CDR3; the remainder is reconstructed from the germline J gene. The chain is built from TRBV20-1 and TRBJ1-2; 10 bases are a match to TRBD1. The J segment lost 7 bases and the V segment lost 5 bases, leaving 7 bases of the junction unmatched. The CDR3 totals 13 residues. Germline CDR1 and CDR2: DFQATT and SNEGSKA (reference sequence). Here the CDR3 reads CSAWAGQGIGYTF. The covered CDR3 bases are TGCAGTGCTTGGGCGGGACAGGGGATTGGC.

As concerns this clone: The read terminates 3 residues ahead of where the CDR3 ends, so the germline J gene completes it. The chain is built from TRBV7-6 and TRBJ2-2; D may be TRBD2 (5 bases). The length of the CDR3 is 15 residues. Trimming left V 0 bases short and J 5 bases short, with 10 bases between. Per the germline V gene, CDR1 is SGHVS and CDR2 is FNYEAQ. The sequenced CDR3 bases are TGTGCCAGCAGCTTAGCTTTCCCGGGGACCGGGGAG. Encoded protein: CASSLAFPGTGE. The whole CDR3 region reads CASSLAFPGTGELFF.

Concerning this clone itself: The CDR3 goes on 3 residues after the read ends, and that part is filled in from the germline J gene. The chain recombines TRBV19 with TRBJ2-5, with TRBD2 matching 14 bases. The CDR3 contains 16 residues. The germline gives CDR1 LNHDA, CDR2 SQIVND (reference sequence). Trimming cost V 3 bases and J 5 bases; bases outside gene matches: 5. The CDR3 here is CASSIGTSGRGETQYF. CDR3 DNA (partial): TGTGCCAGTAGTATCGGGACTAGCGGGAGAGGTGAGACC.